These T cell receptor beta chains were read from a single sample in a study of regulatory T cells in long-lasting Graves disease. TCRdb reprocessed the multiplex PCR reads with MiXCR, giving one entry per CDR3 protein. The sample records over 300,000 distinct CDR3 sequences, roughly a sixth being singletons. The specimen comprised peripheral blood mononuclear cells (PBMCs), sampled at new diagnosis, from a patient treated with antithyroid drugs. These receptors originate from a female donor with Graves disease. Both conserved end residues are part of each CDR3. A D gene is named only where the DNA matches it firmly. Clone sizes are given selectively: once, few, many, or a class where the clone is expanded.

d_call j_call v_call clone_size cdr3_nt cdr3_aa
TRBD1 TRBJ2-7 TRBV6-1 many TGTGCCAGCAGCCCGGGACAGGGGGCGACGGGCCTATACGAGCAGTACTTC CASSPGQGATGLYEQYF
. TRBJ2-1 TRBV12-3/TRBV12-4 many TGTGCCAGCAGTCCATACGGGACGGCTAGCTCCTACAATGAGCAGTTCTTC CASSPYGTASSYNEQFF
TRBD1 TRBJ2-2 TRBV10-1 . TGCGCCAGCAGTGGAGACAGGGCGAACACCGGGGAGCTGTTTTTT CASSGDRANTGELFF
TRBD1 TRBJ2-5 TRBV4-1 . TGCGCCAGCAGCCACAGGGACAGGCGGATTGAGACCCAGTACTTC CASSHRDRRIETQYF
. TRBJ2-4 TRBV10-1 . TGCGCCAGCAGTGTCACGGGCCGCAAAAACATTCAGTACTTC CASSVTGRKNIQYF
. TRBJ1-5 TRBV18 . TGTGCCAGCTCCCCGCGGGACCGGGCTCAGCCCCAGCATTTT CASSPRDRAQPQHF
TRBD1 TRBJ2-5 TRBV19 many TGTGCCAGTAGTTCTCAACAGGGGGCGGTTGAGACCCAGTACTTC CASSSQQGAVETQYF
. TRBJ2-3 TRBV6-2/TRBV6-3 many TGTGCCAGCAGTTTCCGAACCACTCAAGATACGCAGTATTTT CASSFRTTQDTQYF
. TRBJ1-4 TRBV12-3/TRBV12-4 many TGTGCCAGCAGTTTACAGGCCCTCAATGAAAAACTGTTTTTT CASSLQALNEKLFF
. TRBJ2-7 TRBV27 many TGTGCCAGCAGTTTGGGGATCTCCTACGAGCAGTACTTC CASSLGISYEQYF
. TRBJ1-1 TRBV5-4 many TGTGCCAGCAGCTTGGGGAACAGTCTTGAAGCTTTCTTT CASSLGNSLEAFF
. TRBJ2-7 TRBV11-2 many TGTGCCAGCAGCCCCGAGAACAAGGTGGTGGGCCACGAGCAGTACTTC CASSPENKVVGHEQYF
TRBD1 TRBJ2-2 TRBV6-5 . TGTGCCAGCAGTTACGTCCGCAGGGGGCGCGGCACCGGGGAGCTGTTTTTT CASSYVRRGRGTGELFF
TRBD1 TRBJ1-2 TRBV10-3 many TGTGCCACCGACAGGGGGGACTATGGCTACACCTTC CATDRGDYGYTF
. TRBJ2-3 TRBV7-6 many TGTGCCAGCAGACCAATACTGACAGAGTCACTAATCACAGATACGCAGTATTTT CASRPILTESLITDTQYF
. TRBJ1-1 TRBV2 few TGTGCCAGCAGGAGAACCAGGGGCACTGAAGCTTTCTTT CASRRTRGTEAFF
. TRBJ2-4 TRBV20-1 many TGCAGTGCTAGTATGTGGGCCCTGAGGGACAAAAACATTCAGTACTTC CSASMWALRDKNIQYF
TRBD2 TRBJ2-5 TRBV11-2 . TGTGCCAGCAGCTCAGGGACTAGCGGGGGGGCCCAGTACTTC CASSSGTSGGAQYF
TRBD1 TRBJ1-5 TRBV28 many TGTGCCAGCAGTTTCAATGATATGACAGGGGCGCGCCAGCCCCAGCATTTT CASSFNDMTGARQPQHF
. TRBJ2-3 TRBV7-9 many TGTGCCAGCAGCTCCCCTCGCGGTAGCTTGCGTGCAGATACGCAGTATTTT CASSSPRGSLRADTQYF
TRBD1 TRBJ1-1 TRBV29-1 many TGCAGCATCCGACAGGGCTCGAACACTGAAGCTTTCTTT CSIRQGSNTEAFF
. TRBJ2-7 TRBV30 . TGTGCCTGGAGTTTGGGGTCCTACGAGCAGTACTTC CAWSLGSYEQYF
. TRBJ1-2 TRBV28 many TGCGCCAGCAGTGGGGGACTTAACTATGGCTACACCTTC CASSGGLNYGYTF
. TRBJ1-2 TRBV19 . TGTGCCAGTAGTAGATTAGGGACCGCAGACCCTCACTATGGCTACACCTTC CASSRLGTADPHYGYTF
TRBD2 TRBJ2-5 TRBV28 . TGTGCCAGCAGTGCAGCGGGAGCCCGAGGGGCCCAGTACTTC CASSAAGARGAQYF
. TRBJ2-3 TRBV3-1 . TGTGCCAGCAGCCAAGACGTGGGCACAGATACGCAGTATTTT CASSQDVGTDTQYF
. TRBJ1-2 TRBV9 few TGTGCCAGCAGCGTAGATAGTGGGGCTGGATATGGCTACACCTTC CASSVDSGAGYGYTF